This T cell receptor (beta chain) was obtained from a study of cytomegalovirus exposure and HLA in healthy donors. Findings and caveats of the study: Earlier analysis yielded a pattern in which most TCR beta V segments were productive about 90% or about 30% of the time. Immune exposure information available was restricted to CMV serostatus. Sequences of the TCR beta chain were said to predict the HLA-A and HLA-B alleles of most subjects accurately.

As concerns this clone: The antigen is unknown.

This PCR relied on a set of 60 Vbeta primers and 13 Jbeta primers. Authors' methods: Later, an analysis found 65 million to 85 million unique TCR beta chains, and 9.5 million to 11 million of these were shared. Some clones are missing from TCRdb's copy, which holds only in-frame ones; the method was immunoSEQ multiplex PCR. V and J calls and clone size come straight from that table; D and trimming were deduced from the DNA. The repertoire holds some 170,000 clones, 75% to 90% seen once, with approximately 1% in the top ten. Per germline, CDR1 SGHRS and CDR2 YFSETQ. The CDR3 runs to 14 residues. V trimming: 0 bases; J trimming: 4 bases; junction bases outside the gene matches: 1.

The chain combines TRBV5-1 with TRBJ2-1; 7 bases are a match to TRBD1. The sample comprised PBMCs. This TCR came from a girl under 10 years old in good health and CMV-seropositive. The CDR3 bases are TGCGCCAGCAGCTTGGAGGGGGCTTACAATGAGCAGTTCTTC. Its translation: CASSLEGAYNEQFF.